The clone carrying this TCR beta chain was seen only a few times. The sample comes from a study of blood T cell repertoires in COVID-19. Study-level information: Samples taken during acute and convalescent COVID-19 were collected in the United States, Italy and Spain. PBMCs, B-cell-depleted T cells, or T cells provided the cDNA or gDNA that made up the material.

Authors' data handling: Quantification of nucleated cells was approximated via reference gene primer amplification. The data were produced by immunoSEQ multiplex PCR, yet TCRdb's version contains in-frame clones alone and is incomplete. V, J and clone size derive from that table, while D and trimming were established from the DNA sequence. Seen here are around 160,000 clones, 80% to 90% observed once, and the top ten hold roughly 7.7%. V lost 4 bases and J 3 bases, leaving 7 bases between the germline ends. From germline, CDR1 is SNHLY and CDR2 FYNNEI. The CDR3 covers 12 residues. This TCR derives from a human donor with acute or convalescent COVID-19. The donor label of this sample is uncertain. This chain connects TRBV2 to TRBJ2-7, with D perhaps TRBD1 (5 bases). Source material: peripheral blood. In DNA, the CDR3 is TGTGCCAGCAGTGGGCAGGGCTACGAGCAGTACGTC. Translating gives CASSGQGYEQYV.